Listed below are T cell receptor beta chains from one sample, sequenced in a study of blood T cell repertoires in COVID-19. Sequencing was performed with immunoSEQ multiplex PCR; in TCRdb, only in-frame clones are kept and a portion is missing. The repertoire has 200,000 to 250,000 clones, approximately 82% of them found once; the top ten carry less than 4%. Material: peripheral blood. The receptors shown here come from a woman of 80 years or more with acute or convalescent COVID-19. Both conserved end residues are part of each CDR3. D genes are given only for firm matches. The size entry is marked missing in some rows and otherwise reads once, few, many or a size class.

>.|TRBD2|TRBJ2-7|TRBV9
CASSVDASGAYEQYF
TGTGCCAGCAGCGTGGACGCTAGCGGAGCCTACGAGCAGTACTTC
>.|.|TRBJ1-5|TRBV2
CASSVARGGYQPQHF
TGTGCCAGCAGTGTCGCCCGGGGAGGGTATCAGCCCCAGCATTTT
>.|.|TRBJ2-2|TRBV2
CASMGHLTGELFF
TGTGCAAGCATGGGACACCTTACCGGGGAGCTGTTTTTT
>.|TRBD1|TRBJ1-4|TRBV6-6
CASSHPDRGDEKLFF
TGTGCCAGCAGTCACCCGGACAGGGGGGATGAAAAACTGTTTTTT
>.|.|TRBJ2-5|TRBV9
CASSVGAGWQETQYF
TGTGCCAGCAGCGTAGGGGCAGGGTGGCAAGAGACCCAGTACTTC
>few|.|TRBJ2-5|TRBV5-6
CASSLLGYQETQYF
TGTGCCAGCAGCTTGCTTGGCTACCAAGAGACCCAGTACTTC
>.|.|TRBJ1-1|TRBV9
CASSAGQLNTEAFF
TGTGCCAGCAGCGCAGGACAGCTGAACACTGAAGCTTTCTTT
>.|.|TRBJ2-7|TRBV9
CASSPRLTSYEQYF
TGTGCCAGCAGCCCCCGACTAACCTCCTACGAGCAGTACTTC
>.|TRBD1|TRBJ1-5|TRBV4-1
CASSQGNRGVSYSNQPQHF
TGCGCCAGCAGCCAAGGCAACAGGGGAGTAAGTTATAGCAATCAGCCCCAGCATTTT
>.|TRBD2|TRBJ2-1|TRBV6-5
CASTFTSGGHEQFF
TGTGCCAGCACCTTTACTAGCGGGGGCCATGAGCAGTTCTTC
>.|.|TRBJ2-3|TRBV6-5
CASKAGFGTDTQYF
TGTGCCAGCAAGGCGGGGTTCGGAACAGATACGCAGTATTTT
>.|.|TRBJ1-1|TRBV5-1
CASRLDGVNTEAFF
TGCGCCAGTAGGCTAGACGGGGTGAACACTGAAGCTTTCTTT
>.|.|TRBJ1-2|TRBV10-3
CAISESIGRATSNYGYTF
TGTGCCATCAGTGAGTCGATCGGCAGGGCTACTTCTAACTATGGCTACACCTTC
>.|.|TRBJ1-4|TRBV11-3
CASSRGINGPNEKLFF
TGTGCCAGCAGTAGAGGGATTAATGGACCTAATGAAAAACTGTTTTTT
>.|.|TRBJ2-1|TRBV7-2
CASSFVGSYNEQFF
TGTGCCAGCAGCTTTGTTGGCAGTTACAATGAGCAGTTCTTC
>.|TRBD2|TRBJ2-3|TRBV7-9
CASSLNLAGSTDTQYF
TGTGCCAGCAGCTTAAATCTAGCGGGGAGCACAGATACGCAGTATTTT
>.|.|TRBJ1-4|TRBV3-1/TRBV3-2
CASRPTTGEKLFF
TGTGCCAGCAGGCCCACTACGGGTGAAAAACTGTTTTTT
>few|TRBD1|TRBJ1-2|TRBV3-1/TRBV3-2
CASSQDLAGTGSVGYTF
TGTGCCAGCAGCCAAGATCTAGCCGGGACAGGGTCGGTCGGCTACACCTTC
>.|TRBD1|TRBJ2-3|TRBV11-1
CASSTRQGADTQYF
TGTGCCAGCAGCACTAGACAGGGGGCAGATACGCAGTATTTT
>.|.|TRBJ2-7|TRBV5-1
CASSLGSPGNYEQYF
TGCGCCAGCAGCTTGGGCTCGCCAGGAAACTACGAGCAGTACTTC
>.|.|TRBJ1-6|TRBV28
CASSLGTYNSPLHF
TGTGCCAGCAGTTTAGGCACCTATAATTCACCCCTCCACTTT
>once|.|TRBJ1-3|TRBV5-1
CASSMGLSGNTIYF
TGCGCCAGCAGCATGGGGCTCTCTGGAAACACCATATATTTT
>.|.|TRBJ1-5|TRBV5-1
CASSLAGISNQPQHF
TGCGCCAGCAGCTTGGCCGGGATTAGCAATCAGCCCCAGCATTTT
>.|TRBD1|TRBJ1-3|TRBV19
CASRIDRAGNTIYF
TGTGCCAGTAGGATCGACAGGGCTGGAAACACCATATATTTT
>.|.|TRBJ2-1|TRBV9
CASSVGYSPYNEQFF
TGTGCCAGCAGCGTAGGATACAGTCCCTACAATGAGCAGTTCTTC
>.|TRBD2|TRBJ2-5|TRBV7-3
CASSSKPTGGLETQYF
TGTGCCAGCAGCTCCAAACCAACGGGGGGGTTGGAGACCCAGTACTTC
>many|.|TRBJ2-3|TRBV1
CTSSQGLVDSTDTQYF
TGCACCAGCAGCCAAGGACTAGTTGATAGCACAGATACGCAGTATTTT
>.|TRBD1|TRBJ1-5|TRBV19
CASSPRDRARQPQHF
TGTGCCAGTAGTCCCCGGGACAGGGCTCGTCAGCCCCAGCATTTT
>.|.|TRBJ2-7|TRBV7-8
CASSLGLVGGYEQYF
TGTGCCAGCAGCTTAGGGCTAGTAGGGGGCTACGAGCAGTACTTC
>.|.|TRBJ2-1|TRBV11-3
CASSSRQEQFF
TGTGCCAGCAGCTCCAGGCAAGAGCAGTTCTTC
>few|TRBD2|TRBJ2-7|TRBV3-1/TRBV3-2
CASSPTSGAYEQYF
TGTGCCAGCAGCCCGACTAGCGGAGCCTACGAGCAGTACTTC
>.|.|TRBJ2-3|TRBV11-3
CASSLQYTQYF
TGTGCCAGCAGCTTACAGTATACGCAGTATTTT
>.|.|TRBJ2-2|TRBV5-4
CASSSKTGLANTGELFF
TGTGCCAGCAGCTCCAAGACAGGTCTCGCGAACACCGGGGAGCTGTTTTTT